These 8 T cell receptor beta chains originate from one sample sequenced in a study of T cell responses to AZD1222 COVID-19 vaccine. TCRdb's copy holds only in-frame clones and misses some; the assay was immunoSEQ multiplex PCR. The data show 120,000 to 150,000 clones, with around 91% seen just once and roughly 9.9% held by the top ten. The input for sequencing was peripheral blood, taken 28 days after the second AZD1222 dose. The receptors were gathered from an adult who received the AZD1222 COVID-19 vaccine.

The chain carries TRBV9 and TRBJ2-3; tentatively, D is TRBD1 or TRBD2 (5 bases each). The CDR3 totals 15 residues. Germline CDR1 SGDLS, CDR2 YYNGEE. V was shortened by 2 bases and J by 4 bases, with 14 bases between the two germline ends. The CDR3 region has the DNA TGTGCCAGCAGCGTTCAGGGTAAGGGAGCAGATACGCAGTATTTT. This translates into CASSVQGKGADTQYF.

J is TRBJ1-3 and V is TRBV30; unclear D gene. Trimming removed 5 bases at V and 8 bases at J, with 13 bases between. The CDR3 is 12 residues long. Germline CDR1 and CDR2: GTSNPN and SVGIG (reference sequence). Here the CDR3 reads CAWAGVSDTIYF. CDR3 bases: TGTGCCTGGGCGGGTGTGAGCGACACCATATATTTT. Drawing the rest from reference TRBV30 and TRBJ1-3, the complete variable domain is SQTIHQWPATLVQPVGSPLSLECTVEGTSNPNLYWYRQAAGRGLQLLFYSVGIGQISSEVPQNLSASRPQDRQFILSSKKLLLSDSGFYLCAWAGVSDTIYFGEGSWLTVV.

The chain recombines TRBV27 with TRBJ1-5, with D tentatively TRBD1 (5 bases). CDR3 size: 13 residues. Trimming shortened V by 5 bases and J by 9 bases, and 14 bases separated the two germline ends. Germline V gene sequence: CDR1 MNHEY, CDR2 SMNVEV (reference sequence). The CDR3 DNA follows: TGTGCCAGCAGTGCCCAGGGCGTCGCGCCCCAGCATTTT. This gives the protein CASSAQGVAPQHF.

As regards this clone: The same CDR3 also results from other DNA sequences found in this sample. J is TRBJ2-2 and V is TRBV3-1 (or the pseudogene TRBV3-2); D gene uncertain. The CDR3 is 11 residues long. Trimming took 4 bases from V and 5 from J, leaving 2 bases between them. CDR1 and CDR2 from the germline V gene are LGHDT and YNNKEL (reference sequence). CDR3: CASSLTGELFF. CDR3 bases: TGTGCCAGCAGCCTTACCGGGGAGCTGTTTTTT.

This chain joins TRBV19 and TRBJ1-5; D call uncertain. This CDR3 comprises 14 residues. Deletions cut 1 base from V and 2 bases from J, with 6 bases between. Looked up from germline, CDR1 is LNHDA and CDR2 is SQIVND (reference sequence). The CDR3 protein is CASSIGAGNQPQHF. CDR3 sequence (DNA): TGTGCCAGTAGTATAGGAGCAGGCAATCAGCCCCAGCATTTT.

The rearrangement uses TRBV7-9 and TRBJ2-1; D perhaps matches TRBD2 (6 bases). Germline CDR1 reads SEHNR; CDR2 reads FQNEAQ (reference sequence). V was trimmed by 4 bases and J by 8 bases, leaving 24 bases between them. This CDR3 region has 17 residues. CDR3 in DNA: TGTGCCAGCAGCTCCGTTACCACTAGCTCCAAAAGGTATGAGCAGTTCTTC. It translates to CASSSVTTSSKRYEQFF.

This rearrangement joins TRBV11-2 to TRBJ2-1; D remains unclear. From germline, CDR1 is SGHAT and CDR2 FQNNGV. V lost 6 bases, J lost 3 bases, and 15 bases lay in between. This CDR3 region has 15 residues. The CDR3 reads CASRSIDGLYNEQFF. DNA for the CDR3: TGTGCCAGCAGATCCATCGATGGGCTCTACAATGAGCAGTTCTTC.

The chain links TRBV7-2 to TRBJ1-1; TRBD1 matches 7 bases. The J segment lost 3 bases and the V segment lost 5 bases, leaving 3 bases of the junction unmatched. The CDR3 is 13 amino acids. Germline lookup yields CDR1 SGHTA and CDR2 FQGNSA. The chain's CDR3 is CASSPTGDTEAFF. For the CDR3, the DNA is TGTGCCAGCAGCCCCACAGGGGACACTGAAGCTTTCTTT.